This T cell receptor beta chain came from a study of CD8 T cells in Susac syndrome. V shed 5 bases, J shed 3 bases, and the junction held 11 bases outside the gene matches. CDR3 length: 15 amino acids. Germline CDR1 DFQATT, CDR2 SNEGSKA (reference sequence). Random hexamers were used to reverse transcribe 0.5 to 1 ug of RNA. TCRdb analysed the immunoSEQ multiplex PCR reads with MiXCR anew, one entry per CDR3 protein. Of 150,000 or so distinct CDR3 sequences in the sample, around 93% were seen once. The specimen was CD4+ T cells from PBMCs. This receptor was identified in a human donor with Susac syndrome. The chain carries TRBV20-1 and TRBJ2-3; TRBD1 matches at 7 bases. CDR3 nucleotide sequence: TGCAGTGCTGTTTCCCCGGGACAGAGAACAGATACGCAGTATTTT. Its translation is CSAVSPGQRTDTQYF.